One sample yielded the 14 T cell receptor beta chains listed below, sequenced in a study of cytomegalovirus exposure and HLA in healthy donors. Profiled with immunoSEQ multiplex PCR; TCRdb holds only in-frame clones, not every one. The sample yields about 170,000 clones, approximately 87% seen once. Sequencing was performed on PBMCs. Receptor source: a woman aged 25 to 39 in good health and CMV-seronegative.

The chain uses TRBV30 and TRBJ2-4, with TRBD2 matching 12 bases. This CDR3 spans 15 amino acids. The V segment lost 1 base and the J segment 5 bases; nucleotides outside the gene matches: 3. Germline V lookup: CDR1 GTSNPN, CDR2 SVGIG (reference sequence). Written as DNA, the CDR3 is TGTGCCTGGAGTGCGACTAGCGGGAGCCAAAACATTCAGTACTTC. This sequence encodes CAWSATSGSQNIQYF.

The J gene is TRBJ2-5, the V gene TRBV2, with TRBD2 matching 7 bases. The CDR3 consists of 15 residues. Germline V gene data show CDR1 as SNHLY and CDR2 as FYNNEI. V dropped 5 bases and J dropped 4; count of bases not matched to a gene: 10. CDR3 nucleotide sequence: TGTGCCAGCAGTCGCGCACGGGGCGGGGGAGAGACCCAGTACTTC. As protein: CASSRARGGGETQYF.

This rearrangement joins TRBV19 to TRBJ1-5, with a tentative D call TRBD1 (6 bases). This CDR3 has 14 amino acids. The germline V gene encodes CDR1 LNHDA and CDR2 SQIVND (reference sequence). Trimming removed 5 bases from V and 3 bases from J, with 11 bases in between. This chain's CDR3 is CASSHGQINQPQHF. The CDR3 DNA reads TGTGCCAGTAGTCACGGACAGATCAATCAGCCCCAGCATTTT.

The chain couples TRBV28 to TRBJ1-5; D uncertain. Trimming shortened V by 2 bases and J by 9 bases, and 8 bases separated the two germline ends. The CDR3 sequence is 12 residues long. Looked up from germline, CDR1 is MDHEN and CDR2 is SYDVKM. The CDR3 nucleotides read TGTGCCAGCAGTTTACCCTCCTTGCCCCAGCATTTT. Its translation is CASSLPSLPQHF.

The rearrangement links TRBV9 to TRBJ2-1, with D unclear. Trimming shortened V by 3 bases and J by 2 bases, and 12 bases separated the two germline ends. Germline values: CDR1 SGDLS, CDR2 YYNGEE. The CDR3 covers 15 residues. DNA for the CDR3: TGTGCCAGCAGCGAGCGACAAGTAACCTACAATGAGCAGTTCTTC. Its translation: CASSERQVTYNEQFF.

In this sample, this clone turned up once. The gene calls are TRBV5-1 and TRBJ1-6; 8 bases line up with TRBD1. Per germline, CDR1 SGHRS and CDR2 YFSETQ. Trimming took 5 bases from V and 3 from J; bases not matched to a gene: 7. CDR3 length equals 16 residues. The CDR3 spells CASSPTTGGYNSPLHF. CDR3 bases: TGCGCCAGCAGTCCAACTACAGGGGGCTATAATTCACCCCTCCACTTT.

This chain uses TRBV4-1 with TRBJ1-6, with TRBD1 identical over 8 bases. In germline, CDR1 is MGHRA, CDR2 YSYEKL. The CDR3 has 15 residues. V lost 6 bases, J lost 7 bases, and 8 bases stayed unmatched. The CDR3 sequence: CASSLQDRGNSPLHF. The CDR3 nucleotides are TGCGCCAGCAGTCTTCAAGACAGGGGAAATTCACCCCTCCACTTT.

This chain uses TRBV7-2 with TRBJ2-7, with D possibly being TRBD1 (6 bases). Per germline, CDR1 SGHTA and CDR2 FQGNSA. The V end lost 6 bases, the J end lost 3 bases, and 24 bases lay between the germline ends. CDR3 length equals 17 residues. CDR3 nucleotide sequence: TGTGCCAGCAGTTCAGAGACACATACAGGGACGTACTACGAGCAGTACTTC. Residues: CASSSETHTGTYYEQYF.

The chain is built from TRBV4-1 and TRBJ1-4; 11 bases align to TRBD1. CDR1 MGHRA and CDR2 YSYEKL come from the germline V gene. Losses at the gene ends were 1 base for V and 6 bases for J; bases not matched to a gene: 4. The CDR3 is 16 residues long. The DNA for the CDR3 is TGCGCCAGCAGCCAAGTGGAGGGACAGGGGGATGAAAAACTGTTTTTT. Amino acid sequence: CASSQVEGQGDEKLFF.

The J gene is TRBJ2-7, the V gene TRBV19; 8 nucleotides align to TRBD1. The CDR3 runs to 13 residues. V lost 3 bases to trimming and J lost 6 bases; unmatched junction nucleotides: 4. Per the germline V gene, CDR1 is LNHDA and CDR2 is SQIVND (reference sequence). The CDR3 DNA reads as TGTGCCAGTAGTATCCGACAGGGGTTCGAGCAGTACTTC. Protein: CASSIRQGFEQYF. Together with reference TRBV19 and TRBJ2-7, the CDR3 gives the full variable domain: DGGITQSPKYLFRKEGQNVTLSCEQNLNHDAMYWYRQDPGQGLRLIYYSQIVNDFQKGDIAEGYSVSREKKESFPLTVTSAQKNPTAFYLCASSIRQGFEQYFGPGTRLTVT.

V usage is TRBV28 and J usage is TRBJ1-2; D remains ambiguous. Trimming took 8 bases from V and 6 from J, leaving 7 bases between them. The germline CDR1 and CDR2 sequences are MDHEN and SYDVKM. The CDR3 is 10 amino acids. The CDR3 bases are TGTGCCAGCGGCTCCGATGGCTACACCTTC. It is translated as CASGSDGYTF.

This clone was detected once. This chain uses TRBV2 with TRBJ2-2, with no clear D. Germline loops: CDR1 SNHLY, CDR2 FYNNEI. Deletions cut 6 bases from V and 2 bases from J, with 13 bases between. The CDR3 runs to 15 residues. CDR3 sequence (DNA): TGTGCCAGCAGAGGGCCCTATCTTAACACCGGGGAGCTGTTTTTT. Translating it yields CASRGPYLNTGELFF.

The rearrangement joins TRBV7-3 to TRBJ2-7; 8 bases line up with TRBD2. CDR1 SGHTA and CDR2 FQGTGA come from the germline V gene. The CDR3 has 15 residues. The V and J ends lost 5 bases and 1 base, in that order; junction bases with no gene match: 7. In DNA form, the CDR3 reads TGTGCCAGCAGCCCGAGCGCGGGAGGATCCTACGAGCAGTACTTC. Translation: CASSPSAGGSYEQYF.

V usage is TRBV5-1 and J usage is TRBJ1-1; 9 bases fit TRBD1. This CDR3 has 13 amino acids. V lost 2 bases and J lost 11; bases outside the gene matches: 7. Germline V gene data show CDR1 as SGHRS and CDR2 as YFSETQ. The CDR3 nucleotides are TGCGCCAGCAGCTTCGGCGGGGACAGGGCGGCTTTCTTT. This codes for CASSFGGDRAAFF.